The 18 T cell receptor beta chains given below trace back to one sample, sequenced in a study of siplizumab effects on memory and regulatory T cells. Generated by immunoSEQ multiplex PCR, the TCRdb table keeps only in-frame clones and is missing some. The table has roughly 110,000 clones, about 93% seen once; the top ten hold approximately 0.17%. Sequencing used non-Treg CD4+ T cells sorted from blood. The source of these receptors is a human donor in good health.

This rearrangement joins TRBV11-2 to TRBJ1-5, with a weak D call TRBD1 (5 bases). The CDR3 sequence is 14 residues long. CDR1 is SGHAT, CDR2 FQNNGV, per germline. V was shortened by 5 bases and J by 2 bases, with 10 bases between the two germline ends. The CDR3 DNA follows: TGTGCCAGCAGCCGTGACAGTGGCAATCAGCCCCAGCATTTT. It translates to CASSRDSGNQPQHF.

Here the CDR3 DNA reads TGTGCCAGCAGCCTAGGGACAACTAACACTGAAGCTTTCTTT. Its translation is CASSLGTTNTEAFF. The chain combines TRBV11-3 with TRBJ1-1; D is perhaps TRBD1 (6 bases). CDR3 length equals 14 residues. V gave up 5 bases and J gave up 2 bases, with 12 bases separating them. Per the germline V gene, CDR1 is SGHNT and CDR2 is YENEEA.

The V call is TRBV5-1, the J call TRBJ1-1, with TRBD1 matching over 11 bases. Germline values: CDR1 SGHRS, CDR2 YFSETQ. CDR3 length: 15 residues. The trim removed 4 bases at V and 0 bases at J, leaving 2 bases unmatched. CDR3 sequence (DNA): TGCGCCAGCAGCAGGACAGGGGGCTTGAACACTGAAGCTTTCTTT. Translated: CASSRTGGLNTEAFF.

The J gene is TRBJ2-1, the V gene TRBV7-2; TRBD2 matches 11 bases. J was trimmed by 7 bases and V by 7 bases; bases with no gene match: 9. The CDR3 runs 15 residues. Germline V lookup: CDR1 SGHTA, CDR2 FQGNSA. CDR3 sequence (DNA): TGTGCCAGCACCCCGACTAGCGGGGTCGGGAATGAGCAGTTCTTC. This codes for CASTPTSGVGNEQFF. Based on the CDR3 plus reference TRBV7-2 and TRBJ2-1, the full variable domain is GAGVSQSPSNKVTEKGKDVELRCDPISGHTALYWYRQSLGQGLEFLIYFQGNSAPDKSGLPSDRFSAERTGGSVSTLTIQRTQQEDSAVYLCASTPTSGVGNEQFFGPGTRLTVL.

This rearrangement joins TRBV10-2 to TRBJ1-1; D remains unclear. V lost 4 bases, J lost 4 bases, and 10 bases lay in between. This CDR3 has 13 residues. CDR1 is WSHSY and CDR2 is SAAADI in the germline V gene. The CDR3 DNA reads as TGCGCCAGCAGTGCAAAGGAGGGCACTGAAGCTTTCTTT. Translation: CASSAKEGTEAFF.

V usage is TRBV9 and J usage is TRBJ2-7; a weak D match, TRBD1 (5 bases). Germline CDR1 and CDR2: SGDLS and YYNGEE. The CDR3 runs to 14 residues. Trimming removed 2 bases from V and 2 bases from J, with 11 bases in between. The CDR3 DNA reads TGTGCCAGCAGCGTGACAGATTATCCCTACGAGCAGTACTTC. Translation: CASSVTDYPYEQYF.

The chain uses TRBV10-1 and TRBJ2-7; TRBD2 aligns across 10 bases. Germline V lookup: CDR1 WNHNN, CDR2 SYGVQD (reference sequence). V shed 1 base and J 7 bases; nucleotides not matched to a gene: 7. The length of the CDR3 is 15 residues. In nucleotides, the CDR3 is TGCGCCAGCAGTGAGTACAGCGGGGGGGCCGAGGAGCAGTACTTC. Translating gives CASSEYSGGAEEQYF.

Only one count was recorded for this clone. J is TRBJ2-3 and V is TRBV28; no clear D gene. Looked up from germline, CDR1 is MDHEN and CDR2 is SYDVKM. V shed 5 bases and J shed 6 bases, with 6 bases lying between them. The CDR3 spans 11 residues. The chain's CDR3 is CASSISDTQYF. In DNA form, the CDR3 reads TGTGCCAGCAGTATTTCGGATACGCAGTATTTT. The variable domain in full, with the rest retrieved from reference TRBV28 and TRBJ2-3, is DVKVTQSSRYLVKRTGEKVFLECVQDMDHENMFWYRQDPGLGLRLIYFSYDVKMKEKGDIPEGYSVSREKKERFSLILESASTNQTSMYLCASSISDTQYFGPGTRLTVL.

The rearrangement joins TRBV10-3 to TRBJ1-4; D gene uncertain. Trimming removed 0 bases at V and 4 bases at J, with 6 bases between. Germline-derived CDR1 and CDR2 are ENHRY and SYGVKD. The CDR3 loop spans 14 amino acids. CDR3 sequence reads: CAISESKVNEKLFF. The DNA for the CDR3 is TGTGCCATCAGTGAGTCGAAGGTTAATGAAAAACTGTTTTTT.

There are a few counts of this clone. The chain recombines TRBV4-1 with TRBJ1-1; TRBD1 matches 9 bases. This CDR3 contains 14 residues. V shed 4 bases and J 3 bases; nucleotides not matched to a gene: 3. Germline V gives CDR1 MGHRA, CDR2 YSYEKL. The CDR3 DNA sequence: TGCGCCAGCAGCCTCTGGGACAGGGACACTGAAGCTTTCTTT. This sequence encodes CASSLWDRDTEAFF.

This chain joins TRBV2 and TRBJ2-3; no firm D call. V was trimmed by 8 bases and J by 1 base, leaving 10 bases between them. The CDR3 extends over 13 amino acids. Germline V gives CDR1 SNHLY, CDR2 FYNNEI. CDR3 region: CASQLGGTDTQYF. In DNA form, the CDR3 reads TGTGCCAGCCAGCTTGGGGGCACAGATACGCAGTATTTT.

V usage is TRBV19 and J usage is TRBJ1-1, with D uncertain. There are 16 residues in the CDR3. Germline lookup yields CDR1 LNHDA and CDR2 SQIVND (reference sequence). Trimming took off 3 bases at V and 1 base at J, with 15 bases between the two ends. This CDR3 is CASSIKLSSPNTEAFF. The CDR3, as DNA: TGTGCCAGTAGTATCAAATTAAGCAGCCCGAACACTGAAGCTTTCTTT.

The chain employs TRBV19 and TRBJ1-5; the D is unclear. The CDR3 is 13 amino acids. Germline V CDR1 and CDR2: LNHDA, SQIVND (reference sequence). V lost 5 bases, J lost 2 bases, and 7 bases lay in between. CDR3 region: CASSLQGNQPQHF. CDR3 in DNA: TGTGCCAGTAGTCTCCAGGGCAATCAGCCCCAGCATTTT.

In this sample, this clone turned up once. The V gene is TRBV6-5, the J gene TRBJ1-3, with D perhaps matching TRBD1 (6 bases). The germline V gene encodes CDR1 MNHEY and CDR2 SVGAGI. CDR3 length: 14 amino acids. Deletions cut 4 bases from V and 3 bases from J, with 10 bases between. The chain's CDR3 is CASSFRGSGNTIYF. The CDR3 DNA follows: TGTGCCAGCAGTTTCAGGGGTAGTGGAAACACCATATATTTT.

CDR3 in DNA: TGTGCCAGCGGACCAAGGGGCGGGGAGGACACTGAAGCTTTCTTT. Protein product: CASGPRGGEDTEAFF. This chain uses TRBV11-2 with TRBJ1-1; the D gene is possibly TRBD1 (5 bases). V was clipped by 8 bases and J by 3 bases, with 19 bases between them. The length of the CDR3 is 15 residues. Germline V gene lookup returns CDR1 SGHAT and CDR2 FQNNGV.

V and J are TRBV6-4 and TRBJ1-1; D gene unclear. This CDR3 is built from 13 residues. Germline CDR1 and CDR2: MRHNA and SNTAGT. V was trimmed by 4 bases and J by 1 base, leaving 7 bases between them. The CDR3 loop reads CASSVGPNTEAFF. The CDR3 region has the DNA TGTGCCAGCAGTGTTGGCCCGAACACTGAAGCTTTCTTT.

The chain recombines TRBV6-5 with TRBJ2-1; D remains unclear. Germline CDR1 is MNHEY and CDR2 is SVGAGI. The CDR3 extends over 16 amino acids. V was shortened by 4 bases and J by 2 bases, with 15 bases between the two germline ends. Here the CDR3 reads CASSLAYKEPYNEQFF. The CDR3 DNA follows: TGTGCCAGCAGTTTAGCTTACAAGGAACCCTACAATGAGCAGTTCTTC.

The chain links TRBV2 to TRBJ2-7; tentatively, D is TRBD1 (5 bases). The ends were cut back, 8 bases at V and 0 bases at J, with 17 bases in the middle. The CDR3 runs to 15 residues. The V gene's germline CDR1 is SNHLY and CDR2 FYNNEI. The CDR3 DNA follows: TGTGCCAGCGCTGGGGCCAGCGTGACCTCCTACGAGCAGTACTTC. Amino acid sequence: CASAGASVTSYEQYF.